The 25 T cell receptor beta chains below all came from one sample that was sequenced in a study of immune heterogeneity within non-small cell lung tumors. Bulk tumor genomic DNA was the template, and each sample received 600 to 700 ng. During surgery, each primary tumor gave multiple biopsies spaced as far apart as possible. Patients underwent curative surgery for untreated, newly diagnosed non-small cell lung cancer. For the TCR beta CDR3, multiplex PCR with 32 V and 13 J primers performed the amplification. MiXCR was run by TCRdb on the multiplex PCR reads, yielding one entry per CDR3 protein. Of 2,700 or so distinct CDR3 sequences listed, under 20% are singletons. Sequencing was carried out using lung tumor tissue. The receptors come from a woman in her 50s with non-small cell lung cancer.

A word on this clonotype: This may be a read error, as it is one base from a much larger clone. The chain has TRBV7-9 and TRBJ2-7, with 9 bases identical to TRBD2. Germline lookup yields CDR1 SEHNR and CDR2 FQNEAQ (reference sequence). CDR3 size: 13 residues. CDR3 region: CAISLDRAGGRYF. The CDR3 nucleotides are TGTGCCATCAGCTTAGACCGAGCGGGAGGTCGGTACTTC.

Worth noting for this clonotype: This may arise from a read error, as a much more abundant clone is one base away. This chain joins TRBV9 and TRBJ2-6; D call uncertain. Germline CDR1 and CDR2: SGDLS and YYNGEE. The CDR3 runs to 15 residues. Trimming pared 3 bases from V and 0 bases from J, leaving 7 bases between. DNA of the CDR3: TGTGCCAGCAGCGGAGAGACCTCTGGGGCCAACGTCCTGACTTTC. It is translated as CASSGETSGANVLTF.

This clonotype is judged medium-sized. The rearrangement joins TRBV10-2 to TRBJ1-2; the match to TRBD1 covers 7 bases. CDR1 is WSHSY, CDR2 SAAADI, per germline. Trimming at V came to 10 bases and at J to 8 bases, leaving 16 bases not matched to a gene. The CDR3 totals 14 residues. CDR3 bases: TGCGCCACCTCCCCATACGAGGGGGCTTGGGGCTACACCTTC. This gives the protein CATSPYEGAWGYTF.

By its share, this clonotype is medium-sized. This sequence joins TRBV2 and TRBJ1-6; unclear D gene. Trimming cost V 7 bases and J 0 bases, with 7 bases left between them. The CDR3 runs 14 residues. CDR1 SNHLY and CDR2 FYNNEI come from the germline V gene. The CDR3 loop reads CASKEDSYNSPLHF. CDR3 DNA: TGTGCCAGCAAGGAGGACTCCTATAATTCACCCCTCCACTTT.

The chain uses TRBV29-1 and TRBJ2-1, with 7 bases that match TRBD1. The CDR3 sequence is 13 residues long. Per the germline V gene, CDR1 is SQVTM and CDR2 is ANQGSEA. Losses at the gene ends were 4 bases for V and 3 bases for J; bases not matched to a gene: 3. The CDR3 sequence: CSVGTGDYNEQFF. The DNA of the CDR3 is TGCAGCGTTGGGACAGGAGACTACAATGAGCAGTTCTTC.

This clonotype is large by share. The V call is TRBV27, the J call TRBJ1-5; 7 positions agree with TRBD1. The CDR3 extends over 18 amino acids. Germline loops: CDR1 MNHEY, CDR2 SMNVEV (reference sequence). V lost 5 bases, J lost 0 bases, and 13 bases stayed unmatched. CDR3 nucleotide sequence: TGTGCCAGCAGTCCCACCGGGACAGCCGTTTATAGCAATCAGCCCCAGCATTTT. It is translated as CASSPTGTAVYSNQPQHF.

By share, this clonotype counts as medium-sized. J is TRBJ2-5 and V is TRBV27; no reliable D call. The germline CDR1 and CDR2 sequences are MNHEY and SMNVEV (reference sequence). The CDR3 length is 16 residues. V gave up 2 bases and J gave up 2 bases, with 15 bases separating them. In DNA, the CDR3 is TGTGCCAGCAGTTTAGTGAGACCGAAAAAGCAAGAGACCCAGTACTTC. This encodes CASSLVRPKKQETQYF.

By sample fraction, this clonotype is medium-sized. For the CDR3, the DNA is TGTGCCAGCAGTGAGACAGGGGGCTCCTACAATGAGCAGTTCTTC. This translates into CASSETGGSYNEQFF. The chain links TRBV6-1 to TRBJ2-1, with 9 bases that match TRBD1. With 3 bases clipped from V and 0 bases from J, the junction kept 0 bases outside the gene matches. In germline, CDR1 is MNHNS, CDR2 SASEGT. The CDR3 runs 15 residues.

This clonotype was seen only a few times. A read error is possible here, since a much larger clone lies one base away. The chain links TRBV4-2 to TRBJ1-2, with unresolved D. Germline values: CDR1 LGHNA, CDR2 YNFKEQ. Trimming stripped 6 bases from V and 3 bases from J, with 14 bases between. CDR3 length: 14 residues. The DNA of the CDR3 is TGTGCCAGCAGAAGGCTGCTGAGGGACTATGGCTACACCTTC. Translation: CASRRLLRDYGYTF.

On this clonotype: It may be a read error: a sequence one base away is much more abundant. The rearrangement joins TRBV20-1 to TRBJ1-5; D remains unclear. Trimming took 3 bases from V and 3 from J, leaving 9 bases between them. The germline V gene has CDR1 DFQATT and CDR2 SNEGSKA (reference sequence). The length of the CDR3 is 13 residues. The CDR3 loop is CSASRQHNQPQHF. The CDR3 DNA sequence: TGCAGTGCTAGTCGGCAGCACAATCAGCCCCAGCATTTT.

By share, this clonotype counts as medium-sized (0.01 to 0.1%). In DNA form, the CDR3 reads TGTGCCAGCAGCTTAGACCGTTCGGGACAGAAGTACTTC. As protein: CASSLDRSGQKYF. The genes are TRBV7-9 and TRBJ2-7; 7 nucleotides agree with TRBD1. The ends lost 1 base at V and 11 bases at J; junction bases unmatched: 8. The CDR3 runs 13 residues. CDR1 and CDR2 (germline): SEHNR, FQNEAQ (reference sequence).

The CDR3 DNA follows: TGTGCCAGCAGCCGCGGACTAGGGCCCGGAGAGACCCAGTACTTC. Translating gives CASSRGLGPGETQYF. V and J are TRBV11-2 and TRBJ2-5, with 7 bases that match TRBD2. V dropped 5 bases and J dropped 4; count of bases not matched to a gene: 10. This CDR3 has 15 residues. Germline V lookup: CDR1 SGHAT, CDR2 FQNNGV. Looking up the rest from reference TRBV11-2 and TRBJ2-5 gives the full variable domain: EAGVAQSPRYKIIEKRQSVAFWCNPISGHATLYWYQQILGQGPKLLIQFQNNGVVDDSQLPKDRFSAERLKGVDSTLKIQPAKLEDSAVYLCASSRGLGPGETQYFGPGTRLLVL.

This clonotype counts as medium-sized (0.01 to 0.1%). The chain couples TRBV12-3 or TRBV12-4 to TRBJ2-2; D may be TRBD1 or TRBD2 (5 bases each). The CDR3 contains 14 residues. The ends were cut back, 5 bases at V and 3 bases at J, with 10 bases in the middle. The CDR3 DNA sequence: TGTGCCAGCAGTCCCCAGGGACACACCGGGGAGCTGTTTTTT. It encodes CASSPQGHTGELFF.

In its sample, this clonotype ranks as medium-sized. CDR3 sequence reads: CAVKADDVTGYTF. As DNA, the CDR3 is TGTGCGGTAAAGGCGGACGATGTTACTGGCTACACCTTC. The chain carries TRBV10-3 and TRBJ1-2; D uncertain. The CDR3 extends over 13 amino acids. Germline V gives CDR1 ENHRY, CDR2 SYGVKD.

This clonotype is classed as medium-sized (0.01 to 0.1%). V usage is TRBV7-9 and J usage is TRBJ2-6; D remains ambiguous. Trimming took off 5 bases at V and 1 base at J, with 18 bases between the two ends. This CDR3 spans 18 amino acids. Germline V gene sequence: CDR1 SEHNR, CDR2 FQNEAQ (reference sequence). In DNA, the CDR3 is TGTGCCAGCAGCCTGCCCCTAATGACGACGTCTGGGGCCAACGTCCTGACTTTC. Protein sequence: CASSLPLMTTSGANVLTF.

This clonotype is labeled medium-sized. The gene calls are TRBV27 and TRBJ1-5; D possibly corresponds to TRBD1 (6 bases). The CDR3 covers 14 residues. In germline, CDR1 is MNHEY, CDR2 SMNVEV (reference sequence). The V and J ends lost 2 bases and 5 bases respectively, with 10 bases between them. The CDR3, as DNA: TGTGCCAGCAGTTTAAACAGGGTCGATCAGCCCCAGCATTTT. Residues: CASSLNRVDQPQHF.

This clonotype is termed medium-sized. This chain joins TRBV29-1 and TRBJ2-7, with D hard to call. Deletions cut 8 bases from V and 5 bases from J, with 16 bases between. The germline V gene has CDR1 SQVTM and CDR2 ANQGSEA. This CDR3 region has 12 residues. The CDR3 sequence is CSTRAGGNEQYF. CDR3 in DNA: TGCAGCACACGGGCCGGTGGAAACGAGCAGTACTTC.

Relative to its sample, this clonotype is medium-sized. V usage is TRBV7-8 and J usage is TRBJ2-6, with TRBD2 matching 7 bases. This CDR3 has 17 amino acids. CDR1 and CDR2 (germline): SGHVS, FQNEAQ. Trimming removed 5 bases from V and 0 bases from J; junction bases left unmatched: 7. CDR3 DNA sequence: TGTGCCAGCAGCGTATTAGCGGGCTTCTCTGGGGCCAACGTCCTGACTTTC. This sequence encodes CASSVLAGFSGANVLTF.

Sample share makes this clonotype medium-sized. The rearrangement joins TRBV6-1 to TRBJ2-7; no definite D call. The CDR3 has 12 amino acids. Germline assignment: CDR1 MNHNS and CDR2 SASEGT. V lost 2 bases and J lost 3, with 5 bases in between. In DNA, the CDR3 is TGTGCCAGCAGTGAACCGGGCTACGAGCAGTACTTC. This sequence encodes CASSEPGYEQYF.

Sample share makes this clonotype medium-sized. The chain has TRBV6-5 and TRBJ2-1, with 8 bases identical to TRBD2. Germline CDR1 and CDR2: MNHEY and SVGAGI. J gave up 5 bases and V 0 bases, and 3 bases lay outside the gene matches. CDR3 size: 15 residues. CDR3 nucleotide sequence: TGTGCCAGCAGTTACTCTACTAGCGGACACAATGAGCAGTTCTTC. This codes for CASSYSTSGHNEQFF.

For the CDR3, the DNA is TGCGCCAGCAGCCAAGATCTCGGGGGGGGGAATTCACCCCTCCACTTT. Translating gives CASSQDLGGGNSPLHF. The chain links TRBV4-3 to TRBJ1-6; a possible D gene is TRBD1 (5 bases). Trimming cost V 0 bases and J 7 bases, with 13 bases left between them. This CDR3 has 16 amino acids. CDR1 LGHNA and CDR2 YSLEER come from the germline V gene.

This clonotype is termed medium-sized. The rearrangement links TRBV20-1 to TRBJ2-7; D is perhaps TRBD2 (7 bases). V lost 6 bases and J 4 bases, leaving 31 bases between the germline ends. Germline loops: CDR1 DFQATT, CDR2 SNEGSKA (reference sequence). The CDR3 runs to 18 residues. The CDR3 DNA is TGCAGTGCCCTGGCGGTGGGGGGGCAGGAGACGGCGGGTTACGAGCAGTACTTC. Translating gives CSALAVGGQETAGYEQYF.

By sample share, this clonotype is medium-sized. The chain couples TRBV7-8 to TRBJ2-7; maybe TRBD1 (5 bases). Deletions cut 3 bases from V and 3 bases from J, with 9 bases between. The CDR3 is 13 residues long. The germline V gene encodes CDR1 SGHVS and CDR2 FQNEAQ. This chain's CDR3 is CASSLGRYYEQYF. CDR3 sequence (DNA): TGTGCCAGCAGCTTGGGGCGGTACTACGAGCAGTACTTC.

This clonotype is categorized as medium-sized (0.01 to 0.1%). The chain combines TRBV7-9 with TRBJ1-2; D not resolved. Germline V gene sequence: CDR1 SEHNR, CDR2 FQNEAQ (reference sequence). Trimming shortened V by 5 bases and J by 3 bases, and 16 bases separated the two germline ends. CDR3 length: 15 residues. The CDR3 bases are TGTGCCAGCAGCCCCCCGCAGGAATCGTACTATGGCTACACCTTC. This codes for CASSPPQESYYGYTF.

By sample share, this clonotype is medium-sized. The chain uses TRBV15 and TRBJ1-2; tentative D call: TRBD1 (5 bases). The CDR3 loop spans 13 amino acids. V lost 5 bases and J lost 6, with 13 bases in between. Per the germline V gene, CDR1 is LNHNV and CDR2 is YYDKDF (reference sequence). The CDR3, as DNA: TGTGCCACCAGCTTCTTGGGGGGGAATGGCTACACCTTC. It specifies CATSFLGGNGYTF.